The T cell receptor beta chain described here comes from a study of CD8 T cells in ankylosing spondylitis. Germline-derived CDR1 and CDR2 are LGHNA and YSLEER. This CDR3 has 15 residues. The ends were cut back, 0 bases at V and 3 bases at J, with 12 bases in the middle. As for this clonotype: Antigen unknown.

TCRdb reprocessed the 5' RACE reads via MiXCR and lists one record per CDR3 protein. The table lists about 210,000 distinct CDR3 sequences, 6% to 8.5% of them singletons. Overall study findings and caveats: Seemingly characteristic of ankylosing spondylitis blood was a TCR beta motif consisting of about 8 highly homologous variants.

The V gene is TRBV4-3, the J gene TRBJ2-7; D remains unclear. Sequencing was performed on blood, either unsorted or a sorted T cell fraction (not recorded which). The TCR was taken from a male donor with ankylosing spondylitis. The CDR3 protein is CASSQDGDMNYEQYF. CDR3 bases: TGCGCCAGCAGCCAAGATGGCGACATGAACTACGAGCAGTACTTC.